The 18 T cell receptor beta chains listed next were all sequenced from one sample in a study of T cells after yellow fever vaccination. TCRdb processed the 5' RACE reads anew with MiXCR; each CDR3 protein has one entry. The sample carries a few thousand distinct CDR3 sequences, 7.6% recorded once. Sample: PBMCs, either bulk or a sorted T-cell subset (CD4+, CD8+, memory, or dextramer-sorted; not recorded which), taken 15 days after the yellow fever booster vaccination. The receptors come from a man aged 25-40 years who received the YFV17D yellow fever vaccine.

By frequency in the sample, this clonotype is medium-sized (0.01 to 0.1%). This chain joins TRBV5-8 and TRBJ2-7, with 9 bases that match TRBD2. V lost 4 bases, J lost 2 bases, and 7 bases stayed unmatched. The germline V gene has CDR1 SGHTS and CDR2 YDEGEE. The CDR3 loop spans 15 amino acids. The CDR3 DNA is TGTGCCAGCAGCCCCGGGACTAGCAGAGCCTACGAGCAGTACTTC. Protein: CASSPGTSRAYEQYF.

This clonotype was found many times. The V gene is TRBV19, the J gene TRBJ1-6, with TRBD1 matching 9 bases. The length of the CDR3 is 15 residues. Unmatched junction bases numbered 8, after V lost 5 bases and J lost 9 bases. In germline, CDR1 is LNHDA, CDR2 SQIVND (reference sequence). In nucleotides, the CDR3 is TGTGCCAGTAGTTCTACCGGGACAGGGCTTTCACCCCTCCACTTT. It yields the protein CASSSTGTGLSPLHF.

This clonotype is termed medium-sized (0.01 to 0.1%). This chain uses TRBV20-1 with TRBJ2-3, with TRBD2 matching over 7 bases. The CDR3 spans 14 residues. Germline loops: CDR1 DFQATT, CDR2 SNEGSKA (reference sequence). The V and J ends lost 6 bases and 4 bases, in that order; junction bases with no gene match: 10. CDR3 protein: CSAPAVGGPDTQYF. CDR3 coding DNA: TGCAGTGCCCCGGCAGTGGGAGGGCCAGATACGCAGTATTTT.

In its sample, this clonotype is medium-sized (0.01 to 0.1%). A read error may account for a junction end that differs from germline. This chain links TRBV5-5 with TRBJ2-2; 9 nucleotides match TRBD1. CDR3 size: 15 residues. Germline V CDR1 and CDR2: SGHKS, YYEKEE (reference sequence). CDR3 sequence: CASRAGTGRTVELFF. Written as DNA, the CDR3 is TGTGCCAGCAGGGCTGGGACAGGGAGGACCGTGGAGCTGTTTTTT.

This clonotype counts as medium-sized. The chain links TRBV5-4 to TRBJ2-1, with TRBD2 identical over 13 bases. This CDR3 has 15 residues. Germline loops: CDR1 SGHNT, CDR2 YYREEE (reference sequence). V trimming: 2 bases; J trimming: 9 bases; junction bases outside the gene matches: 5. CDR3 amino acids: CASSLPGLAGSEQFF. In DNA form, the CDR3 reads TGTGCCAGCAGCTTACCGGGACTAGCGGGAAGTGAGCAGTTCTTC.

By share, this clonotype ranks as medium-sized. The V gene is TRBV12-3 or TRBV12-4, the J gene TRBJ2-6; possible D gene TRBD2, 5 bases. Between the trimmed V and J ends, which lost 10 bases and 4 bases, there was a span of 23 bases. The CDR3 covers 17 residues. DNA for the CDR3: TGTGCCACAACCCGGGGTCGGAGCGCGGTCGGGGCCAACGTCCTGACTTTC. Its protein product is CATTRGRSAVGANVLTF.

This clonotype is deemed medium-sized. The rearrangement uses TRBV5-4 and TRBJ2-1; perhaps D is TRBD1 or TRBD2 (5 bases each). CDR3 length equals 17 residues. The germline V and J ends were trimmed by 6 bases and 0 bases, with 19 bases remaining between them. The germline V gene encodes CDR1 SGHNT and CDR2 YYREEE (reference sequence). The DNA of the CDR3 is TGTGCCAGCACCGAAGAGGGGCCAAGGGGCTCCTACAATGAGCAGTTCTTC. The encoded protein is CASTEEGPRGSYNEQFF.

This clonotype rates as medium-sized. The V gene is TRBV6-5, the J gene TRBJ1-3, with 7 bases matching TRBD1. Germline V lookup: CDR1 MNHEY, CDR2 SVGAGI. The V gene end was trimmed by 6 bases and the J gene end by 1 base; junction bases not matched to a gene: 6. There are 15 residues in the CDR3. The DNA for the CDR3 is TGTGCCAGCAGCGGACAGGCCGGATCTGGAAACACCATATATTTT. Its translation: CASSGQAGSGNTIYF.

This clonotype is medium-sized (0.01 to 0.1%). In DNA form, the CDR3 reads TGTGCCAGCAGCCAAGATCGGCAGGGCGAAGCTTTCTTT. Amino acid sequence: CASSQDRQGEAFF. The V gene is TRBV3-1, the J gene TRBJ1-1; perhaps TRBD1 as D (5 bases). V was cut by 0 bases and J by 8 bases, with 10 bases left in between. This CDR3 comprises 13 residues. Germline V gives CDR1 LGHDT, CDR2 YNNKEL (reference sequence).

This clonotype is termed medium-sized (0.01 to 0.1%). This chain links TRBV20-1 with TRBJ2-1; 11 bases are shared with TRBD2. The germline gives CDR1 DFQATT, CDR2 SNEGSKA (reference sequence). CDR3 size: 17 residues. J was trimmed by 0 bases and V by 1 base; bases with no gene match: 5. In DNA form, the CDR3 reads TGCAGTGCTAGAGGGTTCACTAGCGGGAGCTCCTACAATGAGCAGTTCTTC. Protein product: CSARGFTSGSSYNEQFF.

By share, this clonotype ranks as medium-sized. This chain links TRBV28 with TRBJ2-7; 8 nucleotides align to TRBD2. Germline lookup yields CDR1 MDHEN and CDR2 SYDVKM. The CDR3 is 15 residues long. The V and J ends lost 6 bases and 5 bases, in that order; junction bases with no gene match: 12. The CDR3 region is CASRNRVAGRNEQYF. Here the CDR3 DNA reads TGTGCCAGCAGGAACAGGGTAGCGGGACGGAACGAGCAGTACTTC.

This clonotype is judged medium-sized (0.01 to 0.1%). This chain uses TRBV13 with TRBJ2-7; D tentatively fits TRBD1 or TRBD2 (5 bases each). This CDR3 is 14 amino acids long. The V gene's germline CDR1 is PRHDT and CDR2 FYEKMQ (reference sequence). V was shortened by 2 bases and J by 3 bases, with 11 bases between the two germline ends. The CDR3: CASSLRGVGYEQYF. The CDR3 bases are TGTGCCAGCAGCTTAAGAGGGGTGGGCTACGAGCAGTACTTC.

By share, this clonotype counts as medium-sized. V usage is TRBV7-3 and J usage is TRBJ2-2; no reliable D call. Germline V gene data show CDR1 as SGHTA and CDR2 as FQGTGA. CDR3 length: 15 residues. V lost 0 bases, J lost 2 bases, and 7 bases lay in between. CDR3 residues: CASSLTIDNTGELFF. CDR3 DNA sequence: TGTGCCAGCAGCTTAACCATCGACAACACCGGGGAGCTGTTTTTT.

This clonotype was counted ten times or more. The chain employs TRBV2 and TRBJ1-1; D is possibly TRBD1 (5 bases). The germline V and J ends were trimmed by 8 bases and 2 bases, with 21 bases remaining between them. CDR1 and CDR2 from the germline V gene are SNHLY and FYNNEI. The CDR3 totals 16 residues. The CDR3, as DNA: TGTGCCAGCCGCGAAAGTAGCCAGGGAGGAAACACTGAAGCTTTCTTT. As protein: CASRESSQGGNTEAFF.

Judged by abundance, this clonotype is medium-sized. This chain uses TRBV5-1 with TRBJ2-1; TRBD2 is a possible D gene (6 bases). The germline gives CDR1 SGHRS, CDR2 YFSETQ. V was clipped by 0 bases and J by 12 bases, with 10 bases between them. This CDR3 contains 12 residues. DNA of the CDR3: TGCGCCAGCAGCTTGGAACCCGGGGGGCAGTTCTTC. It yields the protein CASSLEPGGQFF.

By share, this clonotype counts as medium-sized. The gene calls are TRBV27 and TRBJ2-3; D perhaps matches TRBD2 (5 bases). The germline V gene has CDR1 MNHEY and CDR2 SMNVEV (reference sequence). CDR3 size: 15 residues. V was pared by 4 bases and J by 4 bases, with 15 bases between. The CDR3: CASSSGVLSADTQYF. The CDR3 DNA is TGTGCCAGCAGTTCCGGGGTCTTATCGGCAGATACGCAGTATTTT.

By proportion, this clonotype is medium-sized. The gene calls are TRBV5-6 and TRBJ2-1; TRBD2 matches at 8 bases. Germline V CDR1 and CDR2: SGHDT, YYEEEE. The J segment lost 8 bases and the V segment lost 0 bases, leaving 16 bases of the junction unmatched. This CDR3 is built from 18 residues. CDR3 region: CASSLEGYIAGSKDEQFF. In nucleotides, the CDR3 is TGTGCCAGCAGCTTGGAGGGGTATATAGCGGGATCAAAGGATGAGCAGTTCTTC.

The J gene is TRBJ2-3, the V gene TRBV7-2, with 10 bases identical to TRBD1. J lost 8 bases, V lost 4 bases, and 6 bases had no gene match. The CDR3 runs 14 residues. Germline-derived CDR1 and CDR2 are SGHTA and FQGNSA. CDR3 amino acids: CASSSGQGRVTQYF. The CDR3 DNA reads as TGTGCCAGCAGCTCGGGACAGGGGAGAGTTACGCAGTATTTT.